This TCR beta chain was found in a study of tumor and adjacent non-tumor tissue in lung cancer. As concerns this clonotype: Sequence at one end of the junction differs from germline and may be a read error.

Three rounds of nested PCR, following a modified ARM-PCR protocol, produced the TCRbeta library. Using its own MiXCR run on the multiplex PCR reads, TCRdb lists one record per CDR3 protein. The data contain 80,000 or so distinct CDR3 sequences, approximately 81% of them singletons. Per germline, CDR1 DFQATT and CDR2 SNEGSKA (reference sequence). This CDR3 has 13 amino acids. The template was RNA from unsorted bulk tissue. More than 3 cm separated this lung sample from the edge of the tumor. The sample comprised distant non-tumor lung tissue. This rearrangement joins TRBV20-1 to TRBJ1-1; the D gene is possibly TRBD1 (5 bases). This clonotype was obtained from a man in his fifties or sixties with non-small cell lung cancer. The CDR3 loop is CRARIPPGTEAVF. CDR3 DNA sequence: TGCAGAGCCCGAATCCCACCGGGGACTGAAGCTGTCTTT.